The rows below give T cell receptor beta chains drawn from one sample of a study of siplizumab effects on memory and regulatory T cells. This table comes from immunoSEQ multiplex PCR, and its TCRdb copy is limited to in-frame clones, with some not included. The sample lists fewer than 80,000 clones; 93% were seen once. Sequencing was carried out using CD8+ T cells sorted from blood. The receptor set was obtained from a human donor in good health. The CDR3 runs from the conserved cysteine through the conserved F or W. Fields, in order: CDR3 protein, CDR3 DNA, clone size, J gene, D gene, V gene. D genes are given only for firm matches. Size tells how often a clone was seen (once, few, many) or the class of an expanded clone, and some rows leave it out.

cdr3_aa: CASSLWRDDNEQFF
cdr3_nt: TGCGCCAGCAGCCTTTGGCGGGATGACAATGAGCAGTTCTTC
clone_size: NA
j_call: TRBJ2-1
d_call: NA
v_call: TRBV5-1

cdr3_aa: CASSYGSGNTGELFF
cdr3_nt: TGTGCCAGCAGCTATGGGTCGGGGAACACCGGGGAGCTGTTTTTT
clone_size: NA
j_call: TRBJ2-2
d_call: NA
v_call: TRBV13

cdr3_aa: CASSHPTKSDFYNEQFF
cdr3_nt: TGTGCCAGCAGCCACCCAACTAAATCGGACTTTTACAATGAGCAGTTCTTC
clone_size: NA
j_call: TRBJ2-1
d_call: NA
v_call: TRBV4-2

cdr3_aa: CASISGRANTGELFF
cdr3_nt: TGTGCCAGTATTAGTGGACGAGCGAACACCGGGGAGCTGTTTTTT
clone_size: NA
j_call: TRBJ2-2
d_call: NA
v_call: TRBV19

cdr3_aa: CATRREGYGYTF
cdr3_nt: TGTGCCACCCGGAGGGAGGGATATGGCTACACCTTC
clone_size: NA
j_call: TRBJ1-2
d_call: NA
v_call: TRBV19

cdr3_aa: CASSPTPGGNEQFF
cdr3_nt: TGCGCCAGCAGCCCAACCCCGGGCGGCAATGAGCAGTTCTTC
clone_size: NA
j_call: TRBJ2-1
d_call: NA
v_call: TRBV5-1

cdr3_aa: CASRPPHFGRVITNYGYTF
cdr3_nt: TGTGCAAGTCGCCCCCCCCATTTTGGACGCGTAATAACTAACTATGGCTACACCTTC
clone_size: NA
j_call: TRBJ1-2
d_call: NA
v_call: TRBV12-2

cdr3_aa: CASSSYRGQETQYF
cdr3_nt: TGTGCCAGCAGTTCTTACAGGGGGCAAGAGACCCAGTACTTC
clone_size: once
j_call: TRBJ2-5
d_call: TRBD1
v_call: TRBV6-5

cdr3_aa: CASEQGTGNTIYF
cdr3_nt: TGTGCCAGTGAACAGGGAACAGGAAACACCATATATTTT
clone_size: NA
j_call: TRBJ1-3
d_call: NA
v_call: TRBV9

cdr3_aa: CASSQPQTGPAYYGYTF
cdr3_nt: TGCGCCAGCAGCCAACCTCAGACAGGCCCCGCTTACTATGGCTACACCTTC
clone_size: NA
j_call: TRBJ1-2
d_call: NA
v_call: TRBV4-1

cdr3_aa: CASSFSGTADPNYGYTF
cdr3_nt: TGTGCCAGCAGTTTTTCTGGGACAGCTGACCCTAACTATGGCTACACCTTC
clone_size: NA
j_call: TRBJ1-2
d_call: TRBD1
v_call: TRBV28

cdr3_aa: CASSLSGVYGYTF
cdr3_nt: TGTGCCAGCAGTTTATCCGGAGTCTATGGCTACACCTTC
clone_size: NA
j_call: TRBJ1-2
d_call: NA
v_call: TRBV27

cdr3_aa: CASSTGLSSYEQYF
cdr3_nt: TGTGCCAGTAGCACAGGCCTCAGCTCCTACGAGCAGTACTTC
clone_size: NA
j_call: TRBJ2-7
d_call: NA
v_call: TRBV19

cdr3_aa: CASGLVVTSGGVRPYEQYF
cdr3_nt: TGTGCTAGTGGTTTGGTAGTTACTAGCGGGGGGGTAAGACCCTACGAGCAGTACTTC
clone_size: NA
j_call: TRBJ2-7
d_call: TRBD2
v_call: TRBV12-5

cdr3_aa: CASSLAVSPPYGYTF
cdr3_nt: TGTGCCAGCAGTTTGGCAGTTTCTCCGCCCTATGGCTACACCTTC
clone_size: NA
j_call: TRBJ1-2
d_call: NA
v_call: TRBV27

cdr3_aa: CASSQVWESYNEQFF
cdr3_nt: TGTGCCAGCAGCCAAGTCTGGGAGTCCTACAATGAGCAGTTCTTC
clone_size: NA
j_call: TRBJ2-1
d_call: NA
v_call: TRBV14

cdr3_aa: CASSKTGEIGEQFF
cdr3_nt: TGTGCCAGCAGTAAGACGGGGGAGATCGGTGAGCAGTTCTTC
clone_size: NA
j_call: TRBJ2-1
d_call: NA
v_call: TRBV6-6

cdr3_aa: CASSLRDRENTGELFF
cdr3_nt: TGTGCCAGCAGCCTCCGGGACAGGGAAAACACCGGGGAGCTGTTTTTT
clone_size: NA
j_call: TRBJ2-2
d_call: TRBD1
v_call: TRBV7-9

cdr3_aa: CASSQDQGTSPLHF
cdr3_nt: TGCGCCAGCAGCCAAGATCAAGGTACTTCACCCCTCCACTTT
clone_size: few
j_call: TRBJ1-6
d_call: NA
v_call: TRBV4-3

cdr3_aa: CASSLAQGGGYTF
cdr3_nt: TGTGCCAGCAGCTTAGCTCAGGGTGGCGGCTACACCTTC
clone_size: NA
j_call: TRBJ1-2
d_call: NA
v_call: TRBV7-6

cdr3_aa: CASSVPSGEANEQFF
cdr3_nt: TGTGCCAGCAGCGTACCTAGCGGGGAAGCGAATGAGCAGTTCTTC
clone_size: NA
j_call: TRBJ2-1
d_call: TRBD2
v_call: TRBV9

cdr3_aa: CASSLEPSPVERGPPIYEQYF
cdr3_nt: TGTGCCAGCAGCTTAGAGCCCTCTCCGGTAGAGCGGGGCCCCCCTATATACGAGCAGTACTTC
clone_size: NA
j_call: TRBJ2-7
d_call: TRBD2
v_call: TRBV13

cdr3_aa: CASSSQKGLAGANTGELFF
cdr3_nt: TGTGCCAGCAGTTCTCAAAAGGGACTAGCGGGGGCGAACACCGGGGAGCTGTTTTTT
clone_size: NA
j_call: TRBJ2-2
d_call: TRBD2
v_call: TRBV7-3

cdr3_aa: CASSLAGPAVNYGYTF
cdr3_nt: TGTGCCAGCAGCTTAGCAGGCCCGGCAGTTAACTATGGCTACACCTTC
clone_size: NA
j_call: TRBJ1-2
d_call: NA
v_call: TRBV7-9

cdr3_aa: CASSYGFDREQYF
cdr3_nt: TGTGCCAGCAGTTACGGTTTTGATCGGGAGCAGTACTTC
clone_size: NA
j_call: TRBJ2-7
d_call: NA
v_call: TRBV6-5

cdr3_aa: CASSSAGDGANVLTF
cdr3_nt: TGTGCCAGTAGTAGTGCAGGGGATGGGGCCAACGTCCTGACTTTC
clone_size: NA
j_call: TRBJ2-6
d_call: NA
v_call: TRBV19

cdr3_aa: CASSIGLAGVQETQYF
cdr3_nt: TGTGCCAGCAGTATTGGACTAGCCGGGGTACAAGAGACCCAGTACTTC
clone_size: NA
j_call: TRBJ2-5
d_call: TRBD2
v_call: TRBV2

cdr3_aa: CASSPNSGGVSDTQYF
cdr3_nt: TGTGCCAGCAGCCCCAATAGCGGGGGGGTTTCAGATACGCAGTATTTT
clone_size: NA
j_call: TRBJ2-3
d_call: TRBD2
v_call: TRBV13

cdr3_aa: CASSLGSLLGQGATNEQFF
cdr3_nt: TGTGCCAGCAGCTTAGGGTCCCTCCTGGGACAGGGGGCCACTAATGAGCAGTTCTTC
clone_size: NA
j_call: TRBJ2-1
d_call: TRBD1
v_call: TRBV11-2

cdr3_aa: CASSFGHEQYF
cdr3_nt: TGTGCCAGCAGCTTTGGCCACGAGCAGTACTTC
clone_size: NA
j_call: TRBJ2-7
d_call: NA
v_call: TRBV11-2

cdr3_aa: CASSSRQGFDEQYF
cdr3_nt: TGTGCCAGCAGCTCAAGACAGGGATTCGACGAGCAGTACTTC
clone_size: NA
j_call: TRBJ2-7
d_call: TRBD1
v_call: TRBV7-6

cdr3_aa: CASSDLRELFF
cdr3_nt: TGTGCCAGCAGCGATCTTAGGGAGCTGTTTTTT
clone_size: NA
j_call: TRBJ2-2
d_call: NA
v_call: TRBV9